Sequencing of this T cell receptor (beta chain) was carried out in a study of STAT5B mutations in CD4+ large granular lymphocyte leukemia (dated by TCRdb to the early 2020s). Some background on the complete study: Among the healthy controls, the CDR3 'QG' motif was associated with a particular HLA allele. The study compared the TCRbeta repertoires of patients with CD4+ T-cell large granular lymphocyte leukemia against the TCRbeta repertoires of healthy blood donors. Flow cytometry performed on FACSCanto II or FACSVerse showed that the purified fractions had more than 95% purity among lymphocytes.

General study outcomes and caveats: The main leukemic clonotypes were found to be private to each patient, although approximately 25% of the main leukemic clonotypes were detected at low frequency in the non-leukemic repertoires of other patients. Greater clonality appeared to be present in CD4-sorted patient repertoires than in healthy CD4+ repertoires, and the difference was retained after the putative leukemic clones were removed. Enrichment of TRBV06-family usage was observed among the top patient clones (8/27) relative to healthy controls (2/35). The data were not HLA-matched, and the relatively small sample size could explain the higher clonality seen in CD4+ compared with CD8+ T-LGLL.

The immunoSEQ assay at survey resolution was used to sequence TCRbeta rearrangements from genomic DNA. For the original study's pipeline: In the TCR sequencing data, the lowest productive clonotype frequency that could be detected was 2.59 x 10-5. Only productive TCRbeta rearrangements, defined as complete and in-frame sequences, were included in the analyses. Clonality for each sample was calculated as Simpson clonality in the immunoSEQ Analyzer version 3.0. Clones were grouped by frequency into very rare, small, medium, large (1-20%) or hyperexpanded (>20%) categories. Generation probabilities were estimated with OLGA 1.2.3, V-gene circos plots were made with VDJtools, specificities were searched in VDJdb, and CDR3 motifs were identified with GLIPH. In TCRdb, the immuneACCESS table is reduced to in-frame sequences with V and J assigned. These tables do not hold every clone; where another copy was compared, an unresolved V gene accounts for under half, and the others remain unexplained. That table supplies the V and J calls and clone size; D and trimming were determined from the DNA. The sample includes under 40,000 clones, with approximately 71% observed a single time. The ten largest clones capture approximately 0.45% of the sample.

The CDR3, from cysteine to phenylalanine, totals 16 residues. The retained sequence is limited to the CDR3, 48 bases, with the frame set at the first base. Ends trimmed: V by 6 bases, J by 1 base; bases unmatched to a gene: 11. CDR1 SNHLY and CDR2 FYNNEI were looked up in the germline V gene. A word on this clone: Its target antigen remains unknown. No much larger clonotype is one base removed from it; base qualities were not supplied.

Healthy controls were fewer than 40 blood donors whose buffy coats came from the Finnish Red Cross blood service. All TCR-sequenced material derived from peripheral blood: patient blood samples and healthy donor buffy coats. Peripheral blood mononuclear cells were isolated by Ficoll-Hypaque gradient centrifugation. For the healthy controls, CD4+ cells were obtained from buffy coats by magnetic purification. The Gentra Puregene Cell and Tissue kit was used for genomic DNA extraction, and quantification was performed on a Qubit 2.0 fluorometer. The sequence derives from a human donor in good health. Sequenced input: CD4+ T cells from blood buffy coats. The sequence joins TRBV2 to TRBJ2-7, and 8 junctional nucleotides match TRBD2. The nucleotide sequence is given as TGTGCCAGCAGAAACCCGGGAGGGGGGGCTTCCTACGAGCAGTACTTC. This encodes CASRNPGGGASYEQYF.